This paragraph reports one T cell receptor (beta chain). This sample is drawn from a study of shared clonotypes between healthy human individuals. Libraries were prepared by immunoSEQ multiplex PCR; TCRdb keeps only in-frame clonotypes and omits some of them. The sample lists 2 million to 2.5 million clones, around 95% seen once, with around 0.13% in the top ten. The CDR3 runs 17 residues. CDR1 is SGHVT and CDR2 is SQSDAQ in the germline V gene. Trimming removed 2 bases from V and 9 bases from J, with 23 bases in between. The receptor was derived from a man aged 18 to 29 in good health. Material for sequencing was naive CD4+ T cells sorted from blood. Subset indicated: CD45RA+ positively selected. The chain carries TRBV7-4 and TRBJ1-5; weak D call: TRBD1 (5 bases). CDR3: CASSLFWGDGIAGPQHF. The CDR3 DNA sequence: TGTGCCAGCAGCTTATTTTGGGGGGACGGAATAGCAGGGCCCCAGCATTTT.